These 6 T cell receptor beta chains originate from one sample sequenced in a study of blood T cell repertoires in COVID-19 (dated by TCRdb to about 2020). Preparation of the library involved the immunoSEQ multiplex PCR assay. TCRdb stores this immuneACCESS table with in-frame sequences only. Part of the clones is absent; in the studies checked, under half of the shortfall reflects unresolved V genes, and no reason is known for the rest. This sample gives 120,000 to 150,000 clones in total; roughly 84% of them show up just once. Clones ranked in the top ten supply approximately 8% of the sample. The sample comprised peripheral blood. These receptors originate from a woman in her sixties with acute or convalescent COVID-19.

This clone was counted a single time. The V call is TRBV4-3, the J call TRBJ2-1, with TRBD2 identical over 10 bases. CDR3 length: 18 residues. The germline V gene has CDR1 LGHNA and CDR2 YSLEER. J lost 0 bases, V lost 1 base, and 6 bases had no gene match. The CDR3 sequence: CASSQVRAGGFSYNEQFF. CDR3 nucleotide sequence: TGCGCCAGCAGCCAAGTAAGAGCGGGGGGGTTCTCCTACAATGAGCAGTTCTTC.

J is TRBJ2-7 and V is TRBV14, with 9 bases that match TRBD1. Germline CDR1 and CDR2: SGHDN and FVKESK. The CDR3 length is 16 residues. Trimming cost V 1 base and J 3 bases; bases outside gene matches: 7. This CDR3 is CASSQGIRDRVYEQYF. The CDR3 DNA is TGTGCCAGCAGCCAAGGTATTCGGGACAGGGTCTACGAGCAGTACTTC.

The J gene is TRBJ1-2, the V gene TRBV5-1, with 7 bases matching TRBD1. The ends lost 4 bases at V and 3 bases at J; junction bases unmatched: 3. This CDR3 spans 13 amino acids. Looked up from germline, CDR1 is SGHRS and CDR2 is YFSETQ. The CDR3: CASSLGGDYGYTF. In DNA form, the CDR3 reads TGCGCCAGCAGCCTAGGGGGCGACTATGGCTACACCTTC.

This chain uses TRBV19 with TRBJ1-5; 7 bases match TRBD1. V was pared by 3 bases and J by 4 bases, with 9 bases of the junction left unmatched. The length of the CDR3 is 16 residues. Germline V gene data show CDR1 as LNHDA and CDR2 as SQIVND (reference sequence). The CDR3 nucleotides read TGTGCCAGTAGTATCGGGACAGCCTCACATAATCAGCCCCAGCATTTT. It specifies CASSIGTASHNQPQHF.

The chain couples TRBV7-2 to TRBJ1-2, with D hard to call. Per the germline V gene, CDR1 is SGHTA and CDR2 is FQGNSA. Trimming took off 3 bases at V and 0 bases at J, with 5 bases between the two ends. The CDR3 is 13 residues long. The CDR3 DNA sequence: TGTGCCAGCAGCTTCTTAACTAACTATGGCTACACCTTC. It yields the protein CASSFLTNYGYTF.

This chain connects TRBV28 to TRBJ1-2; TRBD1 matches 10 bases. Germline trimming cut 4 bases from V and 5 bases from J; bases unmatched to any gene: 1. Germline loops: CDR1 MDHEN, CDR2 SYDVKM. The CDR3 runs 13 residues. Here the CDR3 reads CASSWGQGYGYTF. The CDR3 coding sequence is TGTGCCAGCAGTTGGGGACAGGGGTATGGCTACACCTTC.